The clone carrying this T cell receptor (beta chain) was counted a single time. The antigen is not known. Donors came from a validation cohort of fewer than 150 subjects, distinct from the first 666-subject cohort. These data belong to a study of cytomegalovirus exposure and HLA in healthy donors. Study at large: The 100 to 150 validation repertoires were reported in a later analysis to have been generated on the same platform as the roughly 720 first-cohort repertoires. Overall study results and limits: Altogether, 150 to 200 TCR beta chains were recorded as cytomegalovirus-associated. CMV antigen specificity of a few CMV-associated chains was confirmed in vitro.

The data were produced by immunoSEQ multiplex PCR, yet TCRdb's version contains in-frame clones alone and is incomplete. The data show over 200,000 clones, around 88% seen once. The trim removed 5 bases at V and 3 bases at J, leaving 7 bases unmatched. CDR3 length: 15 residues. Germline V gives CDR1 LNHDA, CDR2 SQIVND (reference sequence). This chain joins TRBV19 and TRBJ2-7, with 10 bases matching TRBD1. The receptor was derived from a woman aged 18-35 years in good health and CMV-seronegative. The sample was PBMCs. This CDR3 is CASSRRDRGYYEQYF. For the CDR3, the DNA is TGTGCCAGTAGTCGCCGGGACAGGGGATACTACGAGCAGTACTTC.